The clone carrying this T cell receptor beta chain was seen many times. Antigen unknown. The library targeted TCRbeta and was prepared with unique molecular identifiers. From the PCR reads, TCRdb called clonotypes with MiXCR, one entry per CDR3 protein. This sample carries about 980,000 distinct CDR3 sequences, around 30% of them seen once, and the ten largest clones take roughly 31%. The sample is drawn from a study of T-cell reconstitution after alpha-beta-depleted transplantation in children. General observations from the study: In some patients, recipient T cells and intrathymic progenitors surviving conditioning explained high day-60 diversity. About two months after transplant, alpha-beta T cells reportedly came from several hundred expanded graft clones.

CDR3 length: 14 residues. Trimming left V 4 bases short and J 2 bases short, with 10 bases between. Per the germline V gene, CDR1 is SGDLS and CDR2 is YYNGEE. This TCR came from a boy under two years old who had a stem cell transplant for SCID, so the T cells may come from the graft donor. The source was PBMCs, mostly from graft donor cells, collected 360 days after TCRalphabeta/CD19-depleted stem cell transplant. The rearrangement links TRBV9 to TRBJ1-5; D gene ambiguous. CDR3 nucleotide sequence: TGTGCCAGCAGCCGAGGTCTGGGCAATCAGCCCCAGCATTTT. Protein product: CASSRGLGNQPQHF.